These 5 T cell receptor beta chains originate from one sample sequenced in a study of T cell repertoires in cytomegalovirus infection. TCRdb passed the reads through MiXCR, listing each CDR3 protein once. Of approximately 630,000 distinct CDR3 sequences listed, 24% are singletons. Sequencing input: CD8+ T cells from PBMCs. These receptors were obtained from a human donor in good health (CMV status not recorded). Some clones in this sample may be carry-over from other donors' samples.

The gene calls are TRBV2 and TRBJ2-3, with 7 bases that match TRBD2. The CDR3 consists of 14 residues. Germline CDR1 reads SNHLY; CDR2 reads FYNNEI. Unmatched junction bases numbered 9, after V lost 8 bases and J lost 4 bases. The CDR3 nucleotides are TGTGCCAGCGGAGGGAGGGGAATCGCAGATACGCAGTATTTT. It is translated as CASGGRGIADTQYF.

This clonotype came up many times. The V gene is TRBV7-9, the J gene TRBJ2-3; D is perhaps TRBD2 (5 bases). Germline loops: CDR1 SEHNR, CDR2 FQNEAQ (reference sequence). V was clipped by 0 bases and J by 5 bases, with 15 bases between them. This CDR3 has 16 amino acids. CDR3 DNA sequence: TGTGCCAGCAGCTTAGCGAGGAGGCAGGTGGGAGATACGCAGTATTTT. It codes for CASSLARRQVGDTQYF.

This clonotype has more than one count but fewer than ten. V and J are TRBV5-8 and TRBJ1-4, with a weak D call TRBD1 (6 bases). V was clipped by 7 bases and J by 5 bases, with 15 bases between them. The V gene's germline CDR1 is SGHTS and CDR2 YDEGEE. There are 14 residues in the CDR3. CDR3 in amino acids: CASELRGRNEKLFF. CDR3 bases: TGTGCCAGCGAACTCAGGGGTCGGAATGAAAAACTGTTTTTT.

In this sample, this clonotype turned up a few times. V and J are TRBV27 and TRBJ2-1; 10 bases line up with TRBD2. CDR1 and CDR2 (germline): MNHEY, SMNVEV (reference sequence). V was clipped by 0 bases and J by 8 bases; unmatched bases: 7. This CDR3 has 16 amino acids. The CDR3 sequence is CASSLSIAGGGDEQFF. In DNA, the CDR3 is TGTGCCAGCAGTTTATCGATAGCGGGGGGAGGGGATGAGCAGTTCTTC.

The V gene is TRBV27, the J gene TRBJ2-7; 8 bases are shared with TRBD2. Unmatched junction bases numbered 6, after V lost 2 bases and J lost 3 bases. Germline lookup yields CDR1 MNHEY and CDR2 SMNVEV (reference sequence). The CDR3 has 15 amino acids. The CDR3 region has the DNA TGTGCCAGCAGTTTACGGTCAGCGGGGGACTACGAGCAGTACTTC. It specifies CASSLRSAGDYEQYF.